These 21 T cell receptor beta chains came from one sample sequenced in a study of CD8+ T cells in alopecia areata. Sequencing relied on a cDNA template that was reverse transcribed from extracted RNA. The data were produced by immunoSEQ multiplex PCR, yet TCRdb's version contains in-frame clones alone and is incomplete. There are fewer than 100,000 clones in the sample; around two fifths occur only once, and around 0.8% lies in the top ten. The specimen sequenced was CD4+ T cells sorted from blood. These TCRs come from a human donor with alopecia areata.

The CDR3 sequence is CSSGLIDLEAFF. For the CDR3, the DNA is TGCAGTTCAGGACTCATCGATCTCGAAGCTTTCTTT. The chain uses TRBV29-1 and TRBJ1-1, with no clear D. The CDR3 extends over 12 amino acids. CDR1 and CDR2 from the germline V gene are SQVTM and ANQGSEA.

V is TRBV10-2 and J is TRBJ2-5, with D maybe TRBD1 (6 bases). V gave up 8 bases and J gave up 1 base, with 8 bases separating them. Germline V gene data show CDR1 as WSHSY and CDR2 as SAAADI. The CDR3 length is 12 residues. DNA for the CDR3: TGCGCCAGCGGACAGACCCAAGAGACCCAGTACTTC. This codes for CASGQTQETQYF.

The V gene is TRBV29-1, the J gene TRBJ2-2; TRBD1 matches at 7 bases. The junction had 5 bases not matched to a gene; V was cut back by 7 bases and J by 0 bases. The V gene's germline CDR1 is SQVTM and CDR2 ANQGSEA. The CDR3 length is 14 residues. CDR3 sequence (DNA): TGCAGCGGATTGGGACAGACGAACACCGGGGAGCTGTTTTTT. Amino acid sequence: CSGLGQTNTGELFF.

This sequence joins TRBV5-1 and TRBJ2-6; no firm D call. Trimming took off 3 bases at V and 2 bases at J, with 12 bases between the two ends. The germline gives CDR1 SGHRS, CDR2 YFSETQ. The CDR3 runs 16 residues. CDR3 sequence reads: CASSWSGGAGANVLTF. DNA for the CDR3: TGCGCCAGCAGCTGGTCCGGTGGGGCTGGGGCCAACGTCCTGACTTTC.

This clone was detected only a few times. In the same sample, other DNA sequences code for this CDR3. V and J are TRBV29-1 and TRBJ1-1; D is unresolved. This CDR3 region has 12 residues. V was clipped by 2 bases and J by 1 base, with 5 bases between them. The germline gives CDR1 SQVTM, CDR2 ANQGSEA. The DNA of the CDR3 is TGCAGCGTTGAAACGGGGAACACTGAAGCTTTCTTT. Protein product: CSVETGNTEAFF.

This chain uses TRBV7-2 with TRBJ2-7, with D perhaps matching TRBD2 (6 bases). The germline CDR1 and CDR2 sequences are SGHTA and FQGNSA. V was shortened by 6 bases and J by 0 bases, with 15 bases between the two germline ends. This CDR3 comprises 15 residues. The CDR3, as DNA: TGTGCCAGCAGTTCAAACGGGGGATACTCCTACGAGCAGTACTTC. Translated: CASSSNGGYSYEQYF.

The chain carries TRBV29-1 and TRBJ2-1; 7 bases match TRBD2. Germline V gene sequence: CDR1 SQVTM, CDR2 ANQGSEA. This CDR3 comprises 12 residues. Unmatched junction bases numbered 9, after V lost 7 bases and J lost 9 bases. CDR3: CSASIGEGEQFF. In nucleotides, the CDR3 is TGCAGCGCAAGCATAGGGGAGGGTGAGCAGTTCTTC.

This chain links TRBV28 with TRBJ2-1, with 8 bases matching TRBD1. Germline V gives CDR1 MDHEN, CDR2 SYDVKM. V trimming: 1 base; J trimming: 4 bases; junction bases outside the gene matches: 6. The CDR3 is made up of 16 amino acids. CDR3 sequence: CASSLLQGGRYNEQFF. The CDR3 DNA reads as TGTGCCAGCAGTTTATTACAGGGGGGTCGGTACAATGAGCAGTTCTTC.

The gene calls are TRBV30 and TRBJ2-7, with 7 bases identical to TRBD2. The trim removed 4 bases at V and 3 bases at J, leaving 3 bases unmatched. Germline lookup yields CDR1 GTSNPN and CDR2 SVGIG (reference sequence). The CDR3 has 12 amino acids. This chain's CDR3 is CAWTSGHYEQYF. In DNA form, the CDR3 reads TGTGCCTGGACTAGCGGACACTACGAGCAGTACTTC.

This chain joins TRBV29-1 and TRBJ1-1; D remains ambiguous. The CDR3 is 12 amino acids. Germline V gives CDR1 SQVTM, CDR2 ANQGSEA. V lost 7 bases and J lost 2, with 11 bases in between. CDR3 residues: CSGKQLNTEAFF. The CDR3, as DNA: TGCAGCGGGAAACAGCTTAACACTGAAGCTTTCTTT.

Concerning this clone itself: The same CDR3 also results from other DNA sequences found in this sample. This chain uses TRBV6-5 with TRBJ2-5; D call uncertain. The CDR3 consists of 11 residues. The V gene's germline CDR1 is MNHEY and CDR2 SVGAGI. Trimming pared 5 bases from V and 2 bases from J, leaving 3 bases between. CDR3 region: CASSQQETQYF. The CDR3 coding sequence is TGTGCCAGCAGTCAGCAAGAGACCCAGTACTTC.

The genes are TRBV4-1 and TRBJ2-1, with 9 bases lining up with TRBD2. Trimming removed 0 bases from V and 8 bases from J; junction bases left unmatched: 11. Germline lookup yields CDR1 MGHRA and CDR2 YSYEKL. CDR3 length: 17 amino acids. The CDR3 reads CASSQDRGGRARDEQFF. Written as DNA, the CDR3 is TGCGCCAGCAGCCAAGACCGCGGCGGGAGGGCCCGGGATGAGCAGTTCTTC.

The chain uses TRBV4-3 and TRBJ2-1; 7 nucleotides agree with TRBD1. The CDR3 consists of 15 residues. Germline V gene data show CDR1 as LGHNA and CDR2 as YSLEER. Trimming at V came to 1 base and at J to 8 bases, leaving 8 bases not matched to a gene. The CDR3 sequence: CASSQARQGRHEQFF. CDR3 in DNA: TGCGCCAGCAGCCAAGCCAGACAGGGACGGCATGAGCAGTTCTTC.

The CDR3, as DNA: TGCAGCGTTGGTAACCAGGGTGGGGAGCTGTTTTTT. The encoded protein is CSVGNQGGELFF. The rearrangement joins TRBV29-1 to TRBJ2-2; perhaps TRBD1 as D (5 bases). CDR1 is SQVTM, CDR2 ANQGSEA, per germline. The CDR3 is 12 amino acids. V lost 4 bases and J lost 8, with 11 bases in between.

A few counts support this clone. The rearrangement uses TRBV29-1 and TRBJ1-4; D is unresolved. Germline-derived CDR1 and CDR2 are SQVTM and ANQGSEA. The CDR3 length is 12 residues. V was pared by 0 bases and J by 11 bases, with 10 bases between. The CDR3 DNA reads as TGCAGCGTTGAAGACCTGACTACTAAACTGTTTTTT. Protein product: CSVEDLTTKLFF.

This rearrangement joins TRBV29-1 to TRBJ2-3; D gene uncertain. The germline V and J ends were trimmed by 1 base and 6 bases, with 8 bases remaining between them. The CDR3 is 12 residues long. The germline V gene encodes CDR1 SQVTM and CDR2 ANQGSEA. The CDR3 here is CSVEGVGDTQYF. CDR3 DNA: TGCAGCGTTGAAGGGGTGGGGGATACGCAGTATTTT.

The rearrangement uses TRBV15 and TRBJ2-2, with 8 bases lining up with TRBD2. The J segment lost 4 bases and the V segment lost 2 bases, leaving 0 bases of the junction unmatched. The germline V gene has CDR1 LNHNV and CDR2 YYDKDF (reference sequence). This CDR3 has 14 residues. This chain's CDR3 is CATSRLAGTGELFF. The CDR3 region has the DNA TGTGCCACCAGCAGACTAGCGGGCACCGGGGAGCTGTTTTTT.

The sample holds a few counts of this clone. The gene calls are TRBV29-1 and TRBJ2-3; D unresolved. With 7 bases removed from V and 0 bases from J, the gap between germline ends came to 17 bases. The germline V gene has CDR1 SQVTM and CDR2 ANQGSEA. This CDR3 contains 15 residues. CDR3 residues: CSGMKKVISTDTQYF. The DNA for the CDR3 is TGCAGCGGGATGAAGAAAGTAATTAGCACAGATACGCAGTATTTT.

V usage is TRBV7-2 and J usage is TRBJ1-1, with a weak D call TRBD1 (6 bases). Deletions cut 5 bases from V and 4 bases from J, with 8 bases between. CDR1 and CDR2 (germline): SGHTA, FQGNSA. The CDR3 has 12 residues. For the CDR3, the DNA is TGTGCCAGCAGCGGGGGCGGCACTGAAGCTTTCTTT. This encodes CASSGGGTEAFF.

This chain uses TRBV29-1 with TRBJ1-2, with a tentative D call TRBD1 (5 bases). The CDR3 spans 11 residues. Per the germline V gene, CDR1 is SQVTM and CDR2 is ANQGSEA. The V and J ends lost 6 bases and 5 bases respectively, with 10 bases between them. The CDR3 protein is CSVDSGYGYTF. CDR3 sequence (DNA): TGCAGCGTCGACAGCGGTTATGGCTACACCTTC.

CDR3 coding DNA: TGTGCCAGCAGCCAAAGGTTTAGGGGTGGATACGAGCAGTACTTC. Its protein product is CASSQRFRGGYEQYF. The chain uses TRBV14 and TRBJ2-7, with D maybe TRBD1 (5 bases). This CDR3 has 15 residues. V shed 2 bases and J shed 4 bases, with 15 bases lying between them. The germline gives CDR1 SGHDN, CDR2 FVKESK. Filled out from reference TRBV14 and TRBJ2-7, the complete variable domain reads EAGVTQFPSHSVIEKGQTVTLRCDPISGHDNLYWYRRVMGKEIKFLLHFVKESKQDESGMPNNRFLAERTGGTYSTLKVQPAELEDSGVYFCASSQRFRGGYEQYFGPGTRLTVT.